This T cell receptor beta chain was sequenced in a study of blood T cell repertoires in COVID-19. At the level of the study: Sites across the United States, Italy and Spain contributed samples from acute and convalescent COVID-19. Sample material is recorded as cDNA or gDNA derived from T cells, B-cell-depleted T cells, or PBMCs.

Germline-derived CDR1 and CDR2 are MDHEN and SYDVKM. Trimming took 6 bases from V and 3 from J, leaving 8 bases between them. This CDR3 is built from 13 residues. Authors' data handling: Reference gene primers were amplified, and this amplification served to estimate nucleated cell counts. The data were produced by immunoSEQ multiplex PCR, yet TCRdb's version contains in-frame clones alone and is incomplete. The DNA was the basis for D and trimming; V, J and clone size are from that table. The data contain 14,000 to 15,000 clones, 85% to 95% of them singletons. This chain uses TRBV28 with TRBJ1-4; D ambiguous. This TCR came from a human donor with active COVID-19. The donor label of this sample is uncertain. Sequencing was performed on peripheral blood. This chain's CDR3 is CASRNAANEKLFF. The CDR3 coding sequence is TGTGCCAGCAGAAATGCAGCTAATGAAAAACTGTTTTTT. The full variable domain, with the rest looked up from reference TRBV28 and TRBJ1-4, is DVKVTQSSRYLVKRTGEKVFLECVQDMDHENMFWYRQDPGLGLRLIYFSYDVKMKEKGDIPEGYSVSREKKERFSLILESASTNQTSMYLCASRNAANEKLFFGSGTQLSVL.